The 10 T cell receptor beta chains in this list originate from one sample, sequenced in a study of T cells after yellow fever vaccination. One entry per CDR3 protein, called by TCRdb with MiXCR from the 5' RACE reads. The top ten hold less than 20% of the sample, which has about 510,000 distinct CDR3 sequences, 21% seen once. The sample was PBMCs, taken about 20 days after the first yellow fever vaccination. The origin of the receptors is a man between 18 and 29 years old who received the YFV17D yellow fever vaccine.

This clonotype was counted ten times or more. The chain employs TRBV2 and TRBJ2-7; the D call may be TRBD1 or TRBD2 (6 bases each). The V end was cut by 7 bases, the J end by 3 bases, with 13 bases between. Germline V CDR1 and CDR2: SNHLY, FYNNEI. This CDR3 has 13 residues. The CDR3 coding sequence is TGTGCCAGCACGCGGGACACCAACTACGAGCAGTACTTC. Translated: CASTRDTNYEQYF.

The table lists this clonotype with a few counts. J is TRBJ2-3 and V is TRBV7-9; D is ambiguous. V lost 5 bases to trimming and J lost 4 bases, with 22 bases between them. CDR1 and CDR2 (germline): SEHNR, FQNEAQ (reference sequence). The length of the CDR3 is 17 residues. The CDR3 is CASSTTLKGLGPDTQYF. The CDR3 nucleotides read TGTGCCAGCAGCACTACCCTTAAGGGCCTAGGCCCAGATACGCAGTATTTT.

The V call is TRBV7-2, the J call TRBJ1-2; D may be TRBD1 (5 bases). Germline CDR1 reads SGHTA; CDR2 reads FQGNSA. Between the trimmed V and J ends, which lost 7 bases and 10 bases, there was a span of 22 bases. The CDR3 runs 14 residues. The DNA for the CDR3 is TGTGCCAGCAATACTTTGGGGCGGATGAGTTTCTACACCTTC. Its protein is CASNTLGRMSFYTF.

This chain uses TRBV12-3 or TRBV12-4 with TRBJ2-5, with no clear D. V shed 3 bases and J shed 3 bases, with 11 bases lying between them. CDR3 length: 14 residues. CDR3 nucleotide sequence: TGTGCCAGCAGTTTCCGGACCACTGAAGAGACCCAGTACTTC. Its translation: CASSFRTTEETQYF.

This clonotype was seen at least ten times. The V and J genes are TRBV12-3 or TRBV12-4 and TRBJ2-2, with D unclear. There are 13 residues in the CDR3. Trimming stripped 2 bases from V and 6 bases from J, with 7 bases between. As DNA, the CDR3 is TGTGCCAGCAGTTTAAGCCGGGCCGGGGAGCTGTTTTTT. Amino acids: CASSLSRAGELFF.

This clonotype turned up a few times. The chain uses TRBV15 and TRBJ2-7; 8 positions match TRBD2. The V gene end was trimmed by 0 bases and the J gene end by 5 bases; junction bases not matched to a gene: 12. CDR1 LNHNV and CDR2 YYDKDF come from the germline V gene (reference sequence). This CDR3 is 17 amino acids long. The CDR3 protein is CATSRDPHPGRGNEQYF. CDR3 coding DNA: TGTGCCACCAGCAGAGATCCCCACCCCGGGAGGGGAAACGAGCAGTACTTC.

The sample holds many counts of this clonotype. The chain couples TRBV7-9 to TRBJ2-1; D uncertain. CDR1 is SEHNR, CDR2 FQNEAQ, per germline (reference sequence). V gave up 4 bases and J gave up 5 bases, with 9 bases separating them. CDR3 length: 13 residues. The CDR3 here is CASSSPPDNEQFF. The CDR3 region has the DNA TGTGCCAGCAGCTCACCTCCAGACAATGAGCAGTTCTTC.

The genes are TRBV6-1 and TRBJ1-2; weak D call: TRBD1 (6 bases). The V end lost 4 bases, the J end lost 8 bases, and 14 bases lay between the germline ends. Per the germline V gene, CDR1 is MNHNS and CDR2 is SASEGT. The CDR3 length is 13 residues. CDR3 DNA: TGTGCCAGCAGTGCATGGGGGGCGGGCGGCTACACCTTC. Protein sequence: CASSAWGAGGYTF.

This clonotype was detected once. The chain combines TRBV11-2 with TRBJ1-6, with TRBD1 as a possible D gene (6 bases). The germline V and J ends were trimmed by 1 base and 6 bases, with 13 bases remaining between them. Germline lookup yields CDR1 SGHAT and CDR2 FQNNGV. CDR3 length equals 16 residues. CDR3 coding DNA: TGTGCCAGCAGCTTAGTCCGGGGGCGCGTTAATTCACCCCTCCACTTT. Protein: CASSLVRGRVNSPLHF. Filled out from reference TRBV11-2 and TRBJ1-6, the complete variable domain reads EAGVAQSPRYKIIEKRQSVAFWCNPISGHATLYWYQQILGQGPKLLIQFQNNGVVDDSQLPKDRFSAERLKGVDSTLKIQPAKLEDSAVYLCASSLVRGRVNSPLHFGNGTRLTVT.

The genes are TRBV5-1 and TRBJ2-7; no clear D. CDR1 is SGHRS, CDR2 YFSETQ, per germline. The V and J ends lost 1 base and 4 bases respectively, with 15 bases between them. CDR3 size: 15 residues. CDR3 nucleotides: TGCGCCAGCAGCTTGATTGGTCAGATTGATTACGAGCAGTACTTC. It codes for CASSLIGQIDYEQYF.